The entry below gives a single TCR beta chain sequence along with its context. The sample originates from a study of blood T cell repertoires in COVID-19. Whole-study context: There were acute and convalescent COVID-19 samples, and they came from the United States, Italy and Spain. From T cells, B-cell-depleted T cells, or PBMCs came the material, which was cDNA or gDNA.

The CDR3 has 15 residues. The germline V gene has CDR1 MNHEY and CDR2 SVGAGI. The junction had 12 bases not matched to a gene; V was cut back by 7 bases and J by 5 bases. In the source study's methods: Amplification of reference gene primers provided the estimated nucleated cell counts. The table came from immunoSEQ multiplex PCR; TCRdb's copy has only in-frame clones and leaves some out. D and trimming were read from the DNA, whereas the V and J calls and clone size are those reported in that table. The sample lists some 94,000 clones; around three quarters were seen once. The chain is built from TRBV6-5 and TRBJ2-7; 9 bases align to TRBD1. The TCR comes from a woman aged 55-70 years in a cohort sampled during active or convalescent COVID-19. What was sequenced was peripheral blood. CDR3 DNA sequence: TGTGCCAGCATTGCCTACCGGGACAGGGCGAACGAGCAGTACTTC. This sequence encodes CASIAYRDRANEQYF.